This T cell receptor (beta chain) came from a study of cytomegalovirus exposure and HLA in healthy donors (dated by TCRdb to about 2017). A note on the overall study: An earlier analysis of roughly 630 of the donors reported 250 to 300 Gb of sequence data and around 120 million unique TCR beta sequences from roughly 180 million T cells. Every discovery cohort repertoire had been produced on one sequencing platform. A separate validation cohort of 100 to 150 different subjects was used in addition to the roughly 700-subject first cohort. The number of typed donors differed by locus: about 629-630 for A, B, C, DRB1 and DQB1; 500 to 550 for DQA1; approximately 600 for DPA1; and roughly 450 for DPB1. Among some 400 genotyped donors of the cohort, an average of about 220,000 unique TCR beta nucleotide sequences was sequenced per donor, of which about 19% were non-productive. The genetic ancestry cluster associated with self-reported Caucasian donors included 81% of the approximately 430 genotyped donors. HLA typing covered class I and class II loci at four-digit resolution. A later genetic analysis took genome-wide SNP genotypes for about three fifths of the 666 donors and used that subset as a discovery cohort. Using immunosequencing, the study profiled T cell repertoires from around 670 subjects and related those repertoires to cytomegalovirus serostatus. The later analysis used no new phenotypic data to find candidate immune exposures, relying instead on TCR beta sequences and their occurrence across donors. Donor age, sex, ethnicity and CMV serostatus were compiled alongside the repertoire data. Roughly 300 gigabases of sequencing data and some 85 million unique TCR sequences were included in an early release covering about 700 HLA-typed donors. Roughly five DR-DQ haplotypes were handled as single units for association and clustering, since linkage in the cohort was strong. The study aimed to test whether signatures of past pathogen exposure could be identified by cataloging public T cell receptors. To predict cytomegalovirus infection status, the study combined high-throughput TCR immunosequencing, statistical association of individual TCRs with disease status, and machine learning. An earlier analysis of approximately 580 of the donors used high-throughput TCR beta sequencing to judge whether each TCR beta V gene segment behaved as functional or pseudogenic. A later analysis re-examined previously published TCR beta repertoires from roughly 720 donors and added high-resolution HLA genotyping to investigate patterns of TCR occurrence. Findings and caveats that apply to the study as a whole: Some IMGT-functional V segments, including TRBV6-2 and TRBV6-3, could not be distinguished by the 87-base-pair reads and were therefore excluded. At a false discovery rate of 0.05, a later analysis linked around 17,000 TCR beta sequences to specific HLA alleles. The sequencing pipeline was judged likely to have produced a cluster of highly shared sequence variants as a technical artifact. According to a later analysis, TCR association rates differed among HLA loci, with DRB1 alleles showing the most associated TCRs and HLA-C alleles showing the fewest. In a later analysis, several top co-occurrence clusters were reported to appear linked to parvovirus B19, influenza, CMV and Epstein-Barr virus. The only immune exposure information available for the cohort was CMV serostatus. Cytomegalovirus status was reported to be diagnosed by the classifier with high specificity and sensitivity in both the original and validation cohorts. A total of fewer than 200 TCR beta chains were listed by the study as associated with cytomegalovirus. Because counts were too low, 15 to 20 rarely observed V segments, including chromosome 9 orphons, were excluded from the earlier analysis of several hundred of the donors. Assigning TCR associations to individual alleles was difficult when HLA alleles, especially DR and DQ, strongly co-occurred. Linkage disequilibrium might explain the correlated functional status among segregating V segments, but an unknown experimental factor could not be ruled out. Broadly in line with IMGT annotations, most TCR beta V segments showed up in productive rearrangements about 87% or about 30% of the time in an earlier analysis of some 590 of the donors. A further reported finding was that TCR beta sequences accurately predicted the HLA-A and HLA-B alleles for most subjects in the first cohort. In a later analysis, HLA-associated TCR beta chains were found to be more clonally expanded and to have lower generation probabilities than equally common non-associated chains. The presence/absence analyses assumed that sequencing depth was roughly uniform across donors, and that assumption may not be true. A later genetic analysis reported fewer N-insertions in productive TCRs among donors in an Asian-associated ancestry cluster than the approximately 670-donor mean. Because HLA typing was missing for some donors at each locus, association tests included only the typed subset. In a later analysis, most CMV-associated TCR beta chains were found to appear HLA-restricted, with HLA associations seemingly driven largely by CMV exposure. The authors suggested that the approach could potentially be extended to other disease states and immunological phenotypes. In vitro tests confirmed that three of the cytomegalovirus-associated TCR beta chains recognize cytomegalovirus antigens. Across donors, most TCR sequences were observed very rarely, whereas some public TCRs were present in many individuals. This cohort had only TCR beta chains sequenced, and the lack of alpha or paired-chain data limited which features could be detected. V-gene and J-gene trimming of TCR beta chains was associated with a missense DCLRE1C variant in a later genetic analysis, and the association was replicated in an independent cohort.

The library was prepared using the immunoSEQ multiplex PCR assay. A mixture of 60 forward primers for TCR Vbeta segments and 13 reverse primers for TCR Jbeta segments was used in the multiplex PCR. Amplification of the CDR3 region of rearranged TCR beta genes was performed with a multiplex PCR assay on genomic DNA. The amplified TCR beta libraries were sequenced on the Illumina HiSeq System as 87-base-pair reads. The study's processing was this. A later analysis tallied roughly 78 million unique TCR beta chains across the 666 repertoires, and some 12 million of those chains were shared by two or more donors. Raw reads were error-corrected and collapsed into unique sequences by a nearest-neighbor algorithm in which closely related sequences were merged to remove PCR and sequencing errors. CDR3 sequences were aligned to IMGT reference sequences to assign V, D and J gene segments. For a sequence to be retained, a match of at least six nucleotides was required to both a V gene segment and a J gene segment. Rearrangements were classified as productive when the CDR3 lacked stop codons and remained in frame with V and J, and all other rearrangements were classified as non-productive. CDR3 was defined by IMGT convention, running from the second conserved V-encoded cysteine to the conserved J-encoded phenylalanine. In an earlier analysis of roughly 610 of the donors, sequences lacking an unambiguous match to a single V gene segment were excluded. An earlier analysis of over 450 of the donors classified V segments as functional when productive rearrangements were above 56.7% and as segregating when the standard deviation between donors was above 5%. A statistical classification framework was built to diagnose cytomegalovirus status from the catalog of TCR beta chain sequences. A later analysis assigned V and J genes by comparing TCR nucleotide sequences with IMGT/GENE-DB human TR gene sequences. Using the TCRdist pipeline, a later analysis assigned CDR3 sequences along with most-parsimonious VDJ recombination scenarios. In a later analysis, each TCR beta chain was defined by its CDR3 amino acid sequence together with its V-gene family, and reads without a unique V-gene family were excluded. As a way to deal with suspected cross-contamination and a sequencing artifact, a later analysis dropped nearly 600 nucleotide sequences that were highly shared and had low generation probability. In a later analysis, a clonal expansion index for each public chain was calculated from normalized within-repertoire ranks of inferred template counts. In a later analysis, generation probabilities were computed using a VDJ recombination model fitted to out-of-frame rearrangements, and the results were checked against IGoR. In a later analysis, TCR-TCR, TCR-HLA and TCR-CMV co-occurrence was scored with hypergeometric tests, and a repertoire-size bias correction was applied to TCR pairs. False discovery rates were estimated in a later analysis by permuting HLA or CMV assignments 20 times. In a later analysis, co-occurring TCRs were grouped using DBSCAN, with TCRdist sequence similarity added in when clustering inside HLA-allele-positive subsets. Repertoires with fewer than 30,000 or more than 120,000 public chains were left out of co-occurrence clustering, as were five repertoires with anomalous nucleotide sharing. The table was pulled from immuneACCESS by TCRdb, which kept in-frame rearrangements only. Such tables lose some clones; where checked, under half of the loss comes from unresolved V genes, and the rest has no known cause. Clone size and the V and J calls come from that table; the DNA yielded D and trimming. The sample contains 200,000 or so clones, roughly 90% of them found a single time. The ten largest clonotypes hold about 0.23% of the sample.

From the cysteine up to the phenylalanine, the CDR3 has a length of 16 residues. Just CDR3 DNA is preserved here, 48 bases in frame from base 1. For CDR1 and CDR2, the germline V gene lists SGHDN and FVKESK. V is trimmed back by 4 bases and J by 5 bases, and the junction contains 11 bases that no gene match accounts for. In total, 500 to 700 healthy bone marrow donors made up the cohort. At the time of sampling, all cohort members were nominally healthy, though unrecorded immune exposures were likely present. The donor was CMV seronegative and belonged to the group of 352 seronegative cohort members. Every donor gave a peripheral blood sample, and the peripheral blood mononuclear cells from that sample were used for TCR beta sequencing. The Qiagen DNeasy Blood Extraction Kit was used to extract genomic DNA from the blood cell samples. Note on this clone: Which antigen it targets is not known. Base qualities are missing; no much larger clone stands one base away.

Sequenced sample: PBMCs. The TCR was taken from a girl in the first two years of life in good health and CMV-seronegative. The V gene is TRBV14 and the J gene is TRBJ1-2; 9 bases in the junction line up with TRBD1. Here the CDR3 is given as CASSPAWGQGMYGYTF. In nucleotides, the sequence is TGTGCCAGCAGCCCGGCATGGGGACAGGGAATGTATGGCTACACCTTC.